Reported below is one T cell receptor beta chain. The V gene's germline CDR1 is SGHTA and CDR2 FQGNSA. Trimming removed 3 bases from V and 2 bases from J, with 8 bases in between. The CDR3 is 15 amino acids. Profiled with immunoSEQ multiplex PCR; TCRdb holds only in-frame clones, not every one. Of 49,000 or so clones in the sample, around nine tenths were seen once. The data belong to a study of T cell changes during pregnancy in multiple sclerosis. Sample: CD4+ T cells from peripheral blood mononuclear cells, taken in the second trimester of pregnancy. The clonotype comes from a female donor in good health, enrolled as a control in a pregnancy study. V gene TRBV7-2 combines with J gene TRBJ1-6; D possibly corresponds to TRBD1 (5 bases). DNA for the CDR3: TGTGCCAGCAGCTTGACAGCTACCTATAATTCACCCCTCCACTTT. Translated: CASSLTATYNSPLHF.